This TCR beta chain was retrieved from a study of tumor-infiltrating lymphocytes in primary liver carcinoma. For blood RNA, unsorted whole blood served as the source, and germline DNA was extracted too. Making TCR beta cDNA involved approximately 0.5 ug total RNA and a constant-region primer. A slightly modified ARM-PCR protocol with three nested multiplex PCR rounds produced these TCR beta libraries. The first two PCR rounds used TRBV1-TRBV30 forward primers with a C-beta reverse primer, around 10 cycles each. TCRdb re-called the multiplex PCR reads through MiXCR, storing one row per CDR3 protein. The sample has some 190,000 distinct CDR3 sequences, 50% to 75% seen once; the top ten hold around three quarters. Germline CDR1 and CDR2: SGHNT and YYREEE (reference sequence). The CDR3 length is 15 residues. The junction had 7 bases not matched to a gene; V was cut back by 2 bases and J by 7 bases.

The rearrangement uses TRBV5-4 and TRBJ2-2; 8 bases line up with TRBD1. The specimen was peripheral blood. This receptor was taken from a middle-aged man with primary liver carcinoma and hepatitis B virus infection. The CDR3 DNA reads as TGTGCCAGCAGCTTTCTTGACAGGGGAAACGGGGAGCTGTTTTTT. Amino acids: CASSFLDRGNGELFF.